The rows below give T cell receptor beta chains drawn from one sample of a study of cytomegalovirus exposure and HLA in healthy donors. TCRdb's copy holds only in-frame clones and misses some; the assay was immunoSEQ multiplex PCR. The repertoire has 60,000 to 85,000 clones, about four fifths of them found once; the top ten carry about 12%. The specimen was PBMCs. Source of these receptors: a male donor in good health and CMV-seropositive. CDR3s include the opening cysteine and the closing phenylalanine or tryptophan. A D gene is named only where the DNA matches it firmly. Clone size is given for some rows only: seen once, a few or many times, or a class if the clone is expanded.

CDR3 DNA: TGTGCCAGCAGCGTAGGTACGGGACTAGCTAACGATGAGCAGTTCTTC
CDR3 protein: CASSVGTGLANDEQFF
V gene: TRBV9
clone size: -
J gene: TRBJ2-1
D gene: TRBD2

CDR3 DNA: TGTGCCAGCAGCCATTACAGGGAGCCCTACGAGCAGTACTTC
CDR3 protein: CASSHYREPYEQYF
V gene: TRBV7-2
clone size: -
J gene: TRBJ2-7
D gene: -

CDR3 DNA: TGTGCCAGCAGCGTCCTAGCGGGTATTTACGAGCAGTACTTC
CDR3 protein: CASSVLAGIYEQYF
V gene: TRBV4-2
clone size: few
J gene: TRBJ2-7
D gene: TRBD2

CDR3 DNA: TGTGCCAGCAGCTTAGGCGCAAGGGGGCTCTCCGAGCAGTACTTC
CDR3 protein: CASSLGARGLSEQYF
V gene: TRBV5-4
clone size: once
J gene: TRBJ2-7
D gene: TRBD1

CDR3 DNA: TGTGCCAGCAGTTTACCCGACAGGGGTGGTCTATACGAGCAGTACTTC
CDR3 protein: CASSLPDRGGLYEQYF
V gene: TRBV28
clone size: -
J gene: TRBJ2-7
D gene: TRBD1

CDR3 DNA: TGTGCCAGCAGCCGCCCATCGGGGAAGGCTTTCTTT
CDR3 protein: CASSRPSGKAFF
V gene: TRBV7-9
clone size: -
J gene: TRBJ1-1
D gene: -

CDR3 DNA: TGTGCCTGGAGTGTAGGTACAGGGGATGAGACCCAGTACTTC
CDR3 protein: CAWSVGTGDETQYF
V gene: TRBV30
clone size: -
J gene: TRBJ2-5
D gene: TRBD1

CDR3 DNA: TGTGCCAGTAGTCAAGCGGATACGCAGTATTTT
CDR3 protein: CASSQADTQYF
V gene: TRBV19
clone size: -
J gene: TRBJ2-3
D gene: -

CDR3 DNA: TGTGCCAGCAGTTCCCCACGGGGGGCTCTTGAGCAGTTCTTC
CDR3 protein: CASSSPRGALEQFF
V gene: TRBV28
clone size: -
J gene: TRBJ2-1
D gene: -

CDR3 DNA: TGTGCCAGCAGCCCATCCGGGGTCGGCTACACCTTC
CDR3 protein: CASSPSGVGYTF
V gene: TRBV7-3
clone size: -
J gene: TRBJ1-2
D gene: -

CDR3 DNA: TGTGCCAGCAGCCCTAGCACAGATACGCAGTATTTT
CDR3 protein: CASSPSTDTQYF
V gene: TRBV11-2
clone size: -
J gene: TRBJ2-3
D gene: -

CDR3 DNA: TGTGCCAGCAGCGGCGGGACTAGCGATAAAAGGACCGGGGAGCTGTTTTTT
CDR3 protein: CASSGGTSDKRTGELFF
V gene: TRBV21-1
clone size: few
J gene: TRBJ2-2
D gene: -

CDR3 DNA: TGTGCCAGCAGTTTATCGAGGTACTACGAGCAGTACTTC
CDR3 protein: CASSLSRYYEQYF
V gene: TRBV28
clone size: -
J gene: TRBJ2-7
D gene: -

CDR3 DNA: TGTGCCAGCAGCATAACTAGCGGGGCGACCCAAGAGACCCAGTACTTC
CDR3 protein: CASSITSGATQETQYF
V gene: TRBV9
clone size: -
J gene: TRBJ2-5
D gene: TRBD2

CDR3 DNA: TGCGCCAGCAGCTTTTCGGACAGGGAGACCCAGTACTTC
CDR3 protein: CASSFSDRETQYF
V gene: TRBV5-1
clone size: -
J gene: TRBJ2-5
D gene: TRBD1

CDR3 DNA: TGTGCCAGCAGTTACGCGAGCGGGAGACGTGGAGATACGCAGTATTTT
CDR3 protein: CASSYASGRRGDTQYF
V gene: TRBV6-5
clone size: -
J gene: TRBJ2-3
D gene: TRBD2

CDR3 DNA: TGCGCCAGCAGCTTCCAACCCCTCAGAGGGACCCAGTACTTC
CDR3 protein: CASSFQPLRGTQYF
V gene: TRBV5-1
clone size: -
J gene: TRBJ2-5
D gene: -

CDR3 DNA: TGTGCCAGCAGCCCTGGACAGAAGGCGAGTACGCAGTATTTT
CDR3 protein: CASSPGQKASTQYF
V gene: TRBV11-2
clone size: -
J gene: TRBJ2-3
D gene: -

CDR3 DNA: TGTGCCAGCAGACCGGGACAGGGGTATGGCTACACCTTC
CDR3 protein: CASRPGQGYGYTF
V gene: TRBV27
clone size: -
J gene: TRBJ1-2
D gene: TRBD1

CDR3 DNA: TGTGCCAGCAGCCAAGCACAGGGTCGGGGCTATGGCTACACCTTC
CDR3 protein: CASSQAQGRGYGYTF
V gene: TRBV14
clone size: few
J gene: TRBJ1-2
D gene: -

CDR3 DNA: TGCGCCAGCAGTATTAGCGGGGGTAGCTCCTACAATGAGCAGTTCTTC
CDR3 protein: CASSISGGSSYNEQFF
V gene: TRBV5-1
clone size: -
J gene: TRBJ2-1
D gene: TRBD2

CDR3 DNA: TGTGCCAGCTCCCCTACGGGACTAGCGGGAGCGAGGGAGCTGTTTTTT
CDR3 protein: CASSPTGLAGARELFF
V gene: TRBV6-4
clone size: -
J gene: TRBJ2-2
D gene: TRBD2

CDR3 DNA: TGCGCCAGCAGCCACGTGAGGGGGACAGGGGCTTCCGGGGAGCTGTTTTTT
CDR3 protein: CASSHVRGTGASGELFF
V gene: TRBV4-1
clone size: -
J gene: TRBJ2-2
D gene: TRBD1

CDR3 DNA: TGTGCCAGCCAGCGGGACAGGGAAAACACTGAAGCTTTCTTT
CDR3 protein: CASQRDRENTEAFF
V gene: TRBV7-8
clone size: -
J gene: TRBJ1-1
D gene: TRBD1

CDR3 DNA: TGTGCCAGCAGTAAATCCGGGACTACCTACGAGCAGTACTTC
CDR3 protein: CASSKSGTTYEQYF
V gene: TRBV2
clone size: -
J gene: TRBJ2-7
D gene: TRBD2

CDR3 DNA: TGTGCCAGCTCACCACCCTCCGTTCAGAGCAATCAGCCCCAGCATTTT
CDR3 protein: CASSPPSVQSNQPQHF
V gene: TRBV18
clone size: -
J gene: TRBJ1-5
D gene: -

CDR3 DNA: TGTGCCAGCTCACCCAGCGGGACCAAAACCTTCGGTGAGCAGTTCTTC
CDR3 protein: CASSPSGTKTFGEQFF
V gene: TRBV18
clone size: -
J gene: TRBJ2-1
D gene: TRBD2